Included here is one T cell receptor beta chain sequence, with context. Its antigen is unknown. The source of the sample is a study of Tregs in tolerant kidney transplant recipients. Study at large: Recipients received nonmyeloablative bone marrow transplants from related graft donors, with transient mixed chimerism. Findings of the study overall: Biological reproducibility was not directly addressed in this study.

Per the germline V gene, CDR1 is SGHVS and CDR2 is FQNEAQ. The ends lost 7 bases at V and 3 bases at J; junction bases unmatched: 9. The CDR3 consists of 16 residues. Assay: immunoSEQ multiplex PCR; the TCRdb copy retains only in-frame clones and omits some. The sample holds some 66,000 clones, roughly 92% seen once. The V gene is TRBV7-8, the J gene TRBJ2-1; TRBD2 agrees at 10 bases. The TCR comes from a human donor who received a combined kidney and bone marrow transplant. This sample comprised CD8+ T cells from blood, obtained before the transplant. CDR3 amino acids: CASTPKRGGHYNEQFF. In nucleotides, the CDR3 is TGTGCCAGCACCCCAAAGCGGGGGGGCCACTACAATGAGCAGTTCTTC.